What follows is one T cell receptor beta chain and its context. The antigen is not known. Measured with immunoSEQ multiplex PCR; TCRdb has only the in-frame clones, and not every one. The sample has 300,000 to 400,000 clones; roughly 80% are singletons. Germline CDR1 SEHNR, CDR2 FQNEAQ (reference sequence). V lost 3 bases, J lost 6 bases, and 6 bases stayed unmatched. The length of the CDR3 is 16 residues. This entry comes from a study of Ad26.COV2.S vaccination and SARS-CoV-2 variants. Findings and limits, study-wide: Total T cell responses, in the TCR breadth and depth analyses, may have been underestimated. Placebo recipients trailed vaccine recipients in spike-specific TCR breadth. Vaccinees and placebo recipients showed similar non-spike TCR breadth.

Treatment defined: 15 to 20 received Ad26.COV2.S at low or high dose, single or two shots; 5 received placebo; per-sample allocation not given. All samples were drawn on day 63, counting from the first vaccine or placebo injection. V is TRBV7-9 and J is TRBJ2-5, with 14 bases lining up with TRBD2. The source is a person between 18 and 59 years old who received the Ad26.COV2.S COVID-19 vaccine or a placebo. The sample consisted of peripheral blood, taken in a trial of Ad26.COV2.S vaccine versus placebo. This CDR3 reads CASSLGTSGGLKTQYF. CDR3 sequence (DNA): TGTGCCAGCAGCTTGGGGACTAGCGGGGGCCTCAAGACCCAGTACTTC.